The next 15 T cell receptor beta chains were all read from a single sample in a study of CD8 T cells in ankylosing spondylitis (dated by TCRdb to about 2017). The method was 5' RACE. This sample was sequenced with an Illumina HiSeq 2500. TCRdb reprocessing: public reads trimmed at Q25 with fastp, clones called with MiXCR, in-frame beta chains kept. CDR3 protein sequences are deduplicated, and each keeps its most common genes and DNA. For this sample there are around 230,000 distinct CDR3 sequences; 8% to 9.5% appear just once. Together, the top ten hold approximately 6.2% of the sample. Sequencing input: blood, either unsorted or a sorted T cell fraction (not recorded which). The receptor source for this set is a male donor with ankylosing spondylitis or in good health (not recorded which).

This clonotype was detected ten times or more. V gene TRBV6-1 combines with J gene TRBJ2-1, with D unresolved. This CDR3 spans 14 amino acids. V lost 6 bases to trimming and J lost 1 base, with 10 bases between them. Germline values: CDR1 MNHNS, CDR2 SASEGT. The chain's CDR3 is CASSPRWSYNEQFF. The CDR3 bases are TGTGCCAGCAGCCCTAGGTGGTCCTACAATGAGCAGTTCTTC.

This clonotype was seen more than once but under ten times. The CDR3 sequence is CASDVLGGGPNEQFF. The CDR3 bases are TGTGCTAGTGATGTTCTAGGAGGGGGACCCAATGAGCAGTTCTTC. The chain combines TRBV12-5 with TRBJ2-1; D tentatively reads TRBD1 or TRBD2 (6 bases each). This CDR3 has 15 amino acids. CDR1 LGHNT and CDR2 FRNRAP come from the germline V gene. Trimming shortened V by 7 bases and J by 6 bases, and 19 bases separated the two germline ends.

This rearrangement joins TRBV5-1 to TRBJ1-1; D unclear. Trimming took off 4 bases at V and 1 base at J, with 11 bases between the two ends. Germline lookup yields CDR1 SGHRS and CDR2 YFSETQ. CDR3 size: 14 residues. The CDR3 sequence: CASSTGGRNTEAFF. The DNA of the CDR3 is TGCGCCAGCAGCACCGGTGGTCGGAACACTGAAGCTTTCTTT.

Here the CDR3 reads CASSLAGPVQNYEQYF. The CDR3 DNA sequence: TGTGCCAGCAGTTTAGCTGGACCGGTACAGAACTACGAGCAGTACTTC. The V call is TRBV12-3 or TRBV12-4, the J call TRBJ2-7; D unclear. With 0 bases removed from V and 3 bases from J, the gap between germline ends came to 15 bases. This CDR3 comprises 16 residues.

This clonotype was seen repeatedly, ten times or more. The chain uses TRBV18 and TRBJ2-1, with a tentative D call TRBD1 (5 bases). Germline values: CDR1 KGHSH, CDR2 LQKENI. CDR3 length: 13 amino acids. V was cut by 4 bases and J by 5 bases, with 9 bases left in between. CDR3 region: CASSLSGNNEQFF. The CDR3 bases are TGTGCCAGCTCACTCTCAGGGAACAATGAGCAGTTCTTC.

This clonotype was recorded a few times. V gene TRBV4-3 combines with J gene TRBJ1-1; D unresolved. CDR1 is LGHNA, CDR2 YSLEER, per germline. This CDR3 region has 14 residues. V was clipped by 0 bases and J by 5 bases, with 10 bases between them. CDR3 sequence reads: CASSQDLEGTEAFF. The CDR3 DNA reads as TGCGCCAGCAGCCAAGATTTGGAGGGAACTGAAGCTTTCTTT.

CDR3 sequence (DNA): TGTGCCAGCACCCCCATCGTGTCTCCGGCGGGCACTGAAGCTTTCTTT. It yields the protein CASTPIVSPAGTEAFF. The genes are TRBV6-1 and TRBJ1-1; D is ambiguous. Deletions cut 7 bases from V and 4 bases from J, with 22 bases between. The germline V gene has CDR1 MNHNS and CDR2 SASEGT. This CDR3 is built from 16 residues.

This clonotype came up many times. The chain employs TRBV12-3 or TRBV12-4 and TRBJ2-5; TRBD2 matches 8 bases. V dropped 2 bases and J dropped 2; count of bases not matched to a gene: 7. The CDR3 has 16 residues. In DNA, the CDR3 is TGTGCCAGCAGTTTAAGGGGACTAGACCCGCAAGAGACCCAGTACTTC. This codes for CASSLRGLDPQETQYF.

This clonotype has a handful of counts. V gene TRBV14 combines with J gene TRBJ2-2; tentative D call: TRBD2 (6 bases). The CDR3 is made up of 14 amino acids. V was trimmed by 4 bases and J by 6 bases, leaving 12 bases between them. Germline CDR1 and CDR2: SGHDN and FVKESK. In DNA, the CDR3 is TGTGCCAGCAGCCTTTGGGGGGTACCCGGGGAGCTGTTTTTT. As protein: CASSLWGVPGELFF.

There are many counts of this clonotype. This chain links TRBV3-1 with TRBJ1-2; 8 bases match TRBD1. The CDR3 length is 16 residues. Germline trimming cut 6 bases from V and 5 bases from J; bases unmatched to any gene: 14. Germline lookup yields CDR1 LGHDT and CDR2 YNNKEL (reference sequence). CDR3 sequence reads: CASRGETGEGTYGYTF. The CDR3 nucleotides read TGTGCCAGCAGAGGAGAGACAGGGGAAGGGACTTATGGCTACACCTTC.

Ten or more counts support this clonotype. This chain connects TRBV4-3 to TRBJ2-4; D might be TRBD2 (6 bases). The V end lost 1 base, the J end lost 8 bases, and 9 bases lay between the germline ends. Germline values: CDR1 LGHNA, CDR2 YSLEER. This CDR3 contains 13 residues. CDR3 sequence (DNA): TGCGCCAGCAGCCAAGTTCAGCGGGACATTCAGTACTTC. Its translation: CASSQVQRDIQYF.

This clonotype was seen repeatedly, ten times or more. The chain uses TRBV20-1 and TRBJ2-1; either TRBD1 or TRBD2 may fit D (6 bases each). CDR3 length: 14 amino acids. CDR1 and CDR2 from the germline V gene are DFQATT and SNEGSKA (reference sequence). V was cut by 3 bases and J by 6 bases, with 15 bases left in between. The CDR3 coding sequence is TGCAGTGCTAGGTCCGGGGGCGCGGTCAATGAGCAGTTCTTC. Translated: CSARSGGAVNEQFF.

This clonotype has at least ten counts. The chain employs TRBV5-6 and TRBJ1-2; the D gene is possibly TRBD1 (5 bases). The germline V and J ends were trimmed by 4 bases and 2 bases, with 12 bases remaining between them. This CDR3 spans 14 amino acids. The germline gives CDR1 SGHDT, CDR2 YYEEEE. CDR3 nucleotides: TGTGCCAGCAGCCGGGGGGAGCGCAACTATGGCTACACCTTC. Its translation is CASSRGERNYGYTF.

This clonotype was observed at least ten times. This chain joins TRBV29-1 and TRBJ2-5; TRBD2 aligns across 8 bases. J lost 5 bases, V lost 3 bases, and 11 bases had no gene match. The CDR3 loop spans 15 amino acids. Germline V gene sequence: CDR1 SQVTM, CDR2 ANQGSEA. The CDR3 reads CSVDRVAGTEETQYF. The CDR3 nucleotides read TGCAGCGTTGACAGGGTAGCGGGGACCGAGGAGACCCAGTACTTC.

This clonotype was seen at least ten times. This sequence joins TRBV5-6 and TRBJ1-1; D not resolved. This CDR3 region has 14 residues. Looked up from germline, CDR1 is SGHDT and CDR2 is YYEEEE. V was pared by 1 base and J by 4 bases, with 11 bases between. The CDR3 sequence is CASSLSITFTEAFF. DNA for the CDR3: TGTGCCAGCAGCTTGTCTATAACGTTCACTGAAGCTTTCTTT.